Reported below is one T cell receptor (beta chain). Its recognized antigen is unknown. Base qualities are missing; no much larger clone stands one base away. In Seattle, one collaborating source enrolled patients while the infection was active and tracked those patients longitudinally over the course of disease. Each collaborating institution followed its own protocols to collect whole blood in K2EDTA tubes. Collaborator samples were shipped for TCRbeta analysis as frozen whole blood, isolated PBMCs, or DNA extracted from either sample type. The sample originates from a study of blood T cell repertoires in COVID-19 (dated by TCRdb to about 2020). For the wider study: Collaborator samples came from the United States, Italy and Spain and covered acute and convalescent phases of COVID-19. The material from the prospective study consisted of cDNA or gDNA derived from T cells, B-cell-depleted T cells, or PBMCs. HLA class I and class II types, where available, came from metadata supplied by the sample provider rather than from assay-based typing. Nearly every sample came with metadata listing a de-identified subject ID, COVID-19 status, age in years and sex. The repertoires were made available in a free public database intended to serve as a resource for research on the immune response to SARS-CoV-2. The dataset comprised deeply sampled blood TCRbeta repertoires from subjects exposed to, actively infected with, or recovered from COVID-19. Samples were obtained from the ongoing ImmuneRACE study (first 160 participants) and from over 1,000 subjects provided by 6 global collaborators. What the study reported, not specific to this receptor: How much clinical and demographic metadata was included differed by source and by participant, and the metadata was provided uncurated.

The V end loses 4 bases and the J end loses 6 bases, and a stretch of 10 bases separates them. The CDR3 covers 14 residues, taking in both the cysteine and the phenylalanine. Only the CDR3 portion is preserved as DNA: 42 bases, with reading frame beginning at the first base. Based on the germline V gene, the CDR1 and CDR2 sequences are WSHSY and SAAADI. TCRbeta CDR3 regions were amplified from genomic DNA using the immunoSEQ Assay, a bias-controlled multiplex PCR. Under the source paper's analysis protocol: Within the assay, amplification of reference gene primers was used to estimate how many nucleated cells each sample contained. To quantify the absolute abundance of each unique TCRbeta CDR3 rearrangement, sequence reads were collapsed and filtered. For each sample, productive Simpson clonality was calculated by taking the square root of Simpson's diversity index across productive rearrangements. In TCRdb, the immuneACCESS table is reduced to in-frame sequences with V and J assigned. These tables do not hold every clone; where another copy was compared, an unresolved V gene accounts for under half, and the others remain unexplained. V, J and clone size reflect that table, while D and trimming were determined from the DNA. This sample is represented by under 550,000 clones; about 87% of them were singletons. 0.65% to 1% of the sample is held by the ten biggest clonotypes.

The V and J segments used are TRBV10-2 and TRBJ1-6; a tentative D match to TRBD1 spans 5 bases. The source of this sequence is a man younger than 35 with COVID-19, enrolled during active disease. Sample: peripheral blood. The CDR3 reads as follows: CASSVAGSNSPLHF. The DNA is TGCGCCAGCAGTGTGGCAGGGTCTAATTCACCCCTCCACTTT.